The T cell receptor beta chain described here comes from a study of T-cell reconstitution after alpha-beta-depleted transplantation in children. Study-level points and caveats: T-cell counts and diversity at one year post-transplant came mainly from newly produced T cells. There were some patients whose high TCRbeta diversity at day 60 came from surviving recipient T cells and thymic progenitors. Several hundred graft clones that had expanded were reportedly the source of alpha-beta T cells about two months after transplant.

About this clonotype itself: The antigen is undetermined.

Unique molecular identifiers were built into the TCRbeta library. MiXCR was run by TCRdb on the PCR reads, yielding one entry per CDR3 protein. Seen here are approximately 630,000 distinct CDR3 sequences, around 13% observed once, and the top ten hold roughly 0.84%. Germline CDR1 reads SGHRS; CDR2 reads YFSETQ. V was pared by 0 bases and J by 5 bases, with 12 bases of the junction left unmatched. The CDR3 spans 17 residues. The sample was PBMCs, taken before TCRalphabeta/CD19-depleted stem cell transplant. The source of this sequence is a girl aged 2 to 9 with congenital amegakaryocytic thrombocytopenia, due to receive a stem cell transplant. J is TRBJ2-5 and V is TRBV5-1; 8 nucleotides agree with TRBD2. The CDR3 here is CASSLVLAGTVWETQYF. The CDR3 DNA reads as TGCGCCAGCAGCTTGGTTCTAGCGGGTACGGTCTGGGAGACCCAGTACTTC. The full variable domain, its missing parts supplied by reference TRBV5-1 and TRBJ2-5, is KAGVTQTPRYLIKTRGQQVTLSCSPISGHRSVSWYQQTPGQGLQFLFEYFSETQRNKGNFPGRFSGRQFSNSRSEMNVSTLELGDSALYLCASSLVLAGTVWETQYFGPGTRLLVL.